This T cell receptor (beta chain) was identified during a study of CD8 T cells in Susac syndrome. RNA amounts of roughly 0.45 to 1 ug underwent reverse transcription with random hexamers. MiXCR, applied by TCRdb to the immunoSEQ multiplex PCR reads, yields one record per CDR3 protein. The sample comprises under 200,000 distinct CDR3 sequences, roughly 95% of which are singletons, and about 0.094% rests with the top ten. This CDR3 is built from 14 residues. V gave up 3 bases and J gave up 5 bases, with 16 bases separating them. Germline V lookup: CDR1 DFQATT, CDR2 SNEGSKA (reference sequence). From blood CD8+ and CD4+ T cells, the TCR beta chain was sequenced. TEMRA cells underwent FACS enrichment and CD8+ and CD4+ T cells underwent negative isolation.

Sequenced material: CD4+ T cells from PBMCs. V is TRBV20-1 and J is TRBJ1-1; D might be TRBD1 (6 bases). This TCR came from a human donor in good health. The DNA for the CDR3 is TGCAGTGCTAGGGCCCACAGGGTTGAAACTGAAGCTTTCTTT. As protein: CSARAHRVETEAFF.